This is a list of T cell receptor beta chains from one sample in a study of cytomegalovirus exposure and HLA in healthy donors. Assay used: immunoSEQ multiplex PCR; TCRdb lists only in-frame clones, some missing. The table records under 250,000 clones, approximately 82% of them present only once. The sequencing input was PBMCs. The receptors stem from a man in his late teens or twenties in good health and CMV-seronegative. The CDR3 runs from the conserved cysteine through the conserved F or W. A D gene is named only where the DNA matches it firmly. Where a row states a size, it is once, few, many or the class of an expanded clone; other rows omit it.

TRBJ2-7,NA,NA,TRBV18,TGTGCCAGCTCACCACAAGGGGGACCCTACGAGCAGTACTTC,CASSPQGGPYEQYF
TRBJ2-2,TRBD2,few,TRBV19,TGTGCCAGTAGTATAGGGGTTTATGGCGGGAGGAACACCGGGGAGCTGTTTTTT,CASSIGVYGGRNTGELFF
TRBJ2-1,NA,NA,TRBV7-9,TGTGCCAGCAGCCCCCGTGGGGGCGGGAGTGACTACAATGAGCAGTTCTTC,CASSPRGGGSDYNEQFF
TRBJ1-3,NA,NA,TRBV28,TGTGCCAGCAGTCCCCCTGACAGGCGGCAAACCATATATTTT,CASSPPDRRQTIYF
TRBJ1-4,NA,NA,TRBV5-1,TGCGCCAGCAGCTTGGCCGGGCAGGGGAACGAAAAACTGTTTTTT,CASSLAGQGNEKLFF
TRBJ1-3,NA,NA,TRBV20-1,TGCAGTGCCGCTCGGGACACCATATATTTT,CSAARDTIYF
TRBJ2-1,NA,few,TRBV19,TGTGCCAGTAGTGATTCCCTGGTGGACAGAGCCACCTACAATGAGCAGTTCTTC,CASSDSLVDRATYNEQFF
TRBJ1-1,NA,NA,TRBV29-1,TGCAGCGTGCAACCCGGGGGGGTTGGTACCACTGAAGCTTTCTTT,CSVQPGGVGTTEAFF
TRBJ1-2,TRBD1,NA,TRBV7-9,TGTGCCAGCAGCTTTTCTCAGGGGGGAGGTCTTGGCTACACCTTC,CASSFSQGGGLGYTF
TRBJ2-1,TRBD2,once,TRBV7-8,TGTGCCAGCAGCTCCTGGACTAGAGGCGATGAGCAGTTCTTC,CASSSWTRGDEQFF
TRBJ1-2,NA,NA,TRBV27,TGTGCCAGCAGTTTGCAAATGCTCCCCTGGGGAGGGGGGATCTATGGCTACACCTTC,CASSLQMLPWGGGIYGYTF
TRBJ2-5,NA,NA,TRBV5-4,TGTGCCAGCAGCTTCCCATCGACTAGTATGGAGACCCAGTACTTC,CASSFPSTSMETQYF
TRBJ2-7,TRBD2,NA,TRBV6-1,TGTGCCAGCAGTGAAGCACTAGCGGATTTCTCCTCCTACGAGCAGTACTTC,CASSEALADFSSYEQYF
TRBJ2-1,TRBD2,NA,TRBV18,TGTGCCAGCTCACCACGGGAGGGAGGCTCCTACAATGAGCAGTTCTTC,CASSPREGGSYNEQFF
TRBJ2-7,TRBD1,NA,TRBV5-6,TGTGCCAGCAGCTTAGCCACGGGACAGGGGGTATATTCCTACGAGCAGTACTTC,CASSLATGQGVYSYEQYF
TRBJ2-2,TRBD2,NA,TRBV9,TGTGCCAGCAGCGCCTATAGCGGGGGGCACACCGGGGAGCTGTTTTTT,CASSAYSGGHTGELFF
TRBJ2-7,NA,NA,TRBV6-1,TGTGCCAGCAGTGAACCCCCAGGTCCCTCCTACGAGCAGTACTTC,CASSEPPGPSYEQYF
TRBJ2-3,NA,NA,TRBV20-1,TGCAGTGCTAGATTAGATGCGCAGTATTTT,CSARLDAQYF
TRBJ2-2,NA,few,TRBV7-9,TGTGCCAGCAGCTTAGCAGGGGGTCCACCCGGGGAGCTGTTTTTT,CASSLAGGPPGELFF
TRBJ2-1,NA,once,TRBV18,TGTGCCAGCTCATATGAAGTGGGACTCACCCTGGCAAATGAGCAGTTCTTC,CASSYEVGLTLANEQFF
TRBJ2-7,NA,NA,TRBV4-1,TGCGCCAGCAGCCAATATCTCGTCTCCTACGAGCAGTACTTC,CASSQYLVSYEQYF
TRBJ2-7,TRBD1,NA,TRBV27,TGTGCCAGCAGTCTAAGGGACAGATCCTACGAGCAGTACTTC,CASSLRDRSYEQYF
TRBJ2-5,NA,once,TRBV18,TGTGCCAGCTCACTTAAACAAGAGACCCAGTACTTC,CASSLKQETQYF
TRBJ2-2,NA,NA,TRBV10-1,TGCGCCAGCAGTGACCGGCGGCAGAACACCGGGGAGCTGTTTTTT,CASSDRRQNTGELFF
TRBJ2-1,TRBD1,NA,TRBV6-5,TGTGCCAGCAGTTACAGGGACAGCAAAAACAATGAGCAGTTCTTC,CASSYRDSKNNEQFF
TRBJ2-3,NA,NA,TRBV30,TGTGCCTGGTCAAGGAGTCTGTACACAGATACGCAGTATTTT,CAWSRSLYTDTQYF
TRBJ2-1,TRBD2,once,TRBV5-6,TGTGCCAGCAGCTCCCGCTACCTTCGGACTAGCTTATACAATGAGCAGTTCTTC,CASSSRYLRTSLYNEQFF
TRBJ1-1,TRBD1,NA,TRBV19,TGTGCCAGTAGTGTGGACAGGAGGAACACTGAAGCTTTCTTT,CASSVDRRNTEAFF
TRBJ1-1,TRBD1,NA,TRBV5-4,TGTGCCAGCAGCAAGGGACAGCCGAACACTGAAGCTTTCTTT,CASSKGQPNTEAFF
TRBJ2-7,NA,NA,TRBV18,TGTGCCAGCTCACCTACTGGGGTCAATTTGGACATGGAGTACTTC,CASSPTGVNLDMEYF
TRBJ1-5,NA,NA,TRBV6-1,TGTGCCAGCAACTCGGGGTATAGCAATCAGCCCCAGCATTTT,CASNSGYSNQPQHF